Listed here are 27 T cell receptor beta chains from one sample, sequenced in a study of identical twins. MiXCR, applied by TCRdb to the 5' RACE reads, yields one record per CDR3 protein. The sample lists more than 1.5 million distinct CDR3 sequences, around 29% occurring once. Sequencing was done on a sample of cord blood. All receptors derive from a newborn girl in good health.

The J gene is TRBJ2-3, the V gene TRBV5-1; 7 bases are a match to TRBD2. Germline trimming cut 6 bases from V and 4 bases from J; bases unmatched to any gene: 8. The CDR3 covers 14 residues. Germline V gene lookup returns CDR1 SGHRS and CDR2 YFSETQ. The CDR3 DNA sequence: TGCGCCAGCAAGGGAGGGTACCAGGCAGATACGCAGTATTTT. This encodes CASKGGYQADTQYF.

This clonotype was picked up a small number of times. The chain combines TRBV2 with TRBJ2-3, with D possibly being TRBD2 (6 bases). V lost 8 bases and J lost 5, with 11 bases in between. CDR3 length equals 12 residues. Germline V lookup: CDR1 SNHLY, CDR2 FYNNEI. The chain's CDR3 is CASARLGDTQYF. The CDR3 coding sequence is TGTGCCAGCGCGAGACTAGGAGATACGCAGTATTTT.

This clonotype has a handful of counts. CDR3 coding DNA: TGCGCCAGCAGCTGGACTAGCGGGAGGAACGAGCAGTACTTC. Protein: CASSWTSGRNEQYF. The chain recombines TRBV5-1 with TRBJ2-7, with 14 bases matching TRBD2. CDR1 is SGHRS and CDR2 is YFSETQ in the germline V gene. CDR3 length: 14 amino acids. V was clipped by 3 bases and J by 5 bases; unmatched bases: 1. Supplemented by reference TRBV5-1 and TRBJ2-7, the full variable domain reads KAGVTQTPRYLIKTRGQQVTLSCSPISGHRSVSWYQQTPGQGLQFLFEYFSETQRNKGNFPGRFSGRQFSNSRSEMNVSTLELGDSALYLCASSWTSGRNEQYFGPGTRLTVT.

This clonotype appeared a few times. The chain links TRBV7-9 to TRBJ2-7, with D perhaps matching TRBD1 (5 bases). V was clipped by 7 bases and J by 4 bases, with 20 bases between them. This CDR3 contains 15 residues. Germline V gene data show CDR1 as SEHNR and CDR2 as FQNEAQ (reference sequence). DNA for the CDR3: TGTGCCAGCACCCCCGCGGCAGGGCTTTCATACGAGCAGTACTTC. It specifies CASTPAAGLSYEQYF. Together with reference TRBV7-9 and TRBJ2-7, the CDR3 gives the full variable domain: DTGVSQNPRHKITKRGQNVTFRCDPISEHNRLYWYRQTLGQGPEFLTYFQNEAQLEKSRLLSDRFSAERPKGSFSTLEIQRTEQGDSAMYLCASTPAAGLSYEQYFGPGTRLTVT.

This clonotype was seen at least ten times. The rearrangement links TRBV3-1 to TRBJ2-1, with D possibly being TRBD2 (5 bases). CDR3 length: 14 amino acids. Germline CDR1 and CDR2: LGHDT and YNNKEL (reference sequence). Trimming took 0 bases from V and 6 from J, leaving 9 bases between them. CDR3 bases: TGTGCCAGCAGCCAAGAGGCTAGCAGCAATGAGCAGTTCTTC. Translated: CASSQEASSNEQFF.

This sequence joins TRBV20-1 and TRBJ1-1; 9 bases map to TRBD1. V lost 3 bases, J lost 5 bases, and 10 bases stayed unmatched. Germline lookup yields CDR1 DFQATT and CDR2 SNEGSKA (reference sequence). The CDR3 runs 15 residues. Here the CDR3 reads CSARRDRVRGTEAFF. The CDR3 DNA is TGCAGTGCTAGGCGGGACAGGGTTCGAGGAACTGAAGCTTTCTTT.

J is TRBJ1-4 and V is TRBV29-1, with D tentatively TRBD1 (5 bases). Looked up from germline, CDR1 is SQVTM and CDR2 is ANQGSEA. The germline V and J ends were trimmed by 1 base and 6 bases, with 9 bases remaining between them. The CDR3 spans 13 residues. CDR3 coding DNA: TGCAGCGTTGAAGCAGCAGGGCATGAAAAACTGTTTTTT. This encodes CSVEAAGHEKLFF.

This clonotype has just a few counts. The rearrangement uses TRBV5-1 and TRBJ1-6, with a possible D match to TRBD1 (6 bases). The CDR3 loop spans 16 amino acids. Germline CDR1 SGHRS, CDR2 YFSETQ. V lost 1 base, J lost 7 bases, and 15 bases lay in between. The CDR3 spells CASSLSFGQLNSPLHF. CDR3 nucleotide sequence: TGCGCCAGCAGCTTGAGTTTTGGACAGCTAAATTCACCCCTCCACTTT.

This chain links TRBV27 with TRBJ2-5, with TRBD2 identical over 10 bases. The CDR3 is 18 residues long. J was trimmed by 2 bases and V by 2 bases; bases with no gene match: 11. In germline, CDR1 is MNHEY, CDR2 SMNVEV (reference sequence). The chain's CDR3 is CASSLTPSGSLTQETQYF. The DNA for the CDR3 is TGTGCCAGCAGTTTAACCCCTAGCGGGAGCCTCACACAAGAGACCCAGTACTTC.

This clonotype was counted only a few times. The CDR3: CASTTWGATNEKLFF. The CDR3 DNA reads TGTGCCAGCACTACCTGGGGTGCAACTAATGAAAAACTGTTTTTT. The chain links TRBV6-1 to TRBJ1-4; D gene ambiguous. This CDR3 is 15 amino acids long. V was pared by 7 bases and J by 0 bases, with 12 bases between. The germline V gene encodes CDR1 MNHNS and CDR2 SASEGT.

This chain uses TRBV5-1 with TRBJ1-1; no clear D gene. Looked up from germline, CDR1 is SGHRS and CDR2 is YFSETQ. The V gene lost 0 bases and the J gene lost 5 bases, with 14 bases spanning the gap. CDR3 length equals 15 residues. CDR3 in DNA: TGCGCCAGCAGCTTGGCCTTGGGGAAAGATACTGAAGCTTTCTTT. Translation: CASSLALGKDTEAFF.

The V call is TRBV21-1, the J call TRBJ1-4; the DNA was not used to check the table's D call, TRBD1. TRBV21-1 is annotated as a pseudogene. CDR3 length: 16 residues. CDR3 amino acids: CASSKARDSSNEKLFF. As DNA, the CDR3 is TGTGCCAGCAGCAAAGCGCGAGACAGCTCTAATGAAAAACTGTTTTTT.

This clonotype was observed a few times. The chain combines TRBV7-8 with TRBJ1-2; TRBD1 matches 7 bases. Per the germline V gene, CDR1 is SGHVS and CDR2 is FQNEAQ. V lost 5 bases and J lost 4; bases outside the gene matches: 10. The CDR3 contains 15 residues. This CDR3 is CASSPDRVAGYGYTF. CDR3 coding DNA: TGTGCCAGCAGCCCAGACAGGGTGGCGGGCTATGGCTACACCTTC.

This clonotype was seen only a few times. This chain links TRBV12-3 or TRBV12-4 with TRBJ2-2; 12 nucleotides match TRBD2. With 6 bases clipped from V and 0 bases from J, the junction kept 5 bases outside the gene matches. This CDR3 has 17 residues. CDR3 sequence reads: CASSLTSGGPNTGELFF. CDR3 in DNA: TGTGCCAGCAGCCTGACTAGCGGGGGCCCGAACACCGGGGAGCTGTTTTTT.

There are many counts of this clonotype. The chain joins TRBV29-1 to TRBJ2-7; D could derive from TRBD1 or TRBD2 (6 bases each). CDR1 and CDR2 from the germline V gene are SQVTM and ANQGSEA. The germline V and J ends were trimmed by 2 bases and 1 base, with 12 bases remaining between them. The CDR3 contains 14 residues. The CDR3 coding sequence is TGCAGCGTTGAAAGGAGGGGGAGTTCCTACGAGCAGTACTTC. Translated: CSVERRGSSYEQYF.

This clonotype showed up just a few times. The chain carries TRBV25-1 and TRBJ2-7; D is tentatively TRBD1 or TRBD2 (5 bases each). The CDR3 is 14 amino acids. The V end was cut by 3 bases, the J end by 3 bases, with 12 bases between. Germline CDR1 MGHDK, CDR2 SYGVNS. CDR3 sequence (DNA): TGTGCCAGCAGTGACGTAGGGGAGCGCTACGAGCAGTACTTC. Encoded protein: CASSDVGERYEQYF.

The gene calls are TRBV28 and TRBJ2-1, with 7 nucleotides matching TRBD2. CDR3 length equals 18 residues. V lost 5 bases, J lost 2 bases, and 15 bases stayed unmatched. The germline V gene has CDR1 MDHEN and CDR2 SYDVKM. This CDR3 reads CASSPREGLPPTYNEQFF. The DNA for the CDR3 is TGTGCCAGCAGTCCCCGCGAGGGACTACCGCCTACCTACAATGAGCAGTTCTTC.

This chain uses TRBV11-2 with TRBJ2-1; D uncertain. This CDR3 has 18 residues. Germline values: CDR1 SGHAT, CDR2 FQNNGV. V was trimmed by 2 bases and J by 10 bases, leaving 27 bases between them. CDR3 in DNA: TGTGCCAGCAGCTTAAAGGATTGGCGGATACTTACCGGATTGGAGCAGTTCTTC. The encoded protein is CASSLKDWRILTGLEQFF.

In its sample, this clonotype was seen once. This sequence may be a read error, since a much larger clone differs from it by one base. V usage is TRBV29-1 and J usage is TRBJ2-1, with D perhaps given as TRBD1 or TRBD2 (5 bases each). The CDR3 covers 14 residues. V lost 6 bases and J 10 bases, leaving 22 bases between the germline ends. Germline V CDR1 and CDR2: SQVTM, ANQGSEA. The CDR3 spells CSVGSGTASYEQFF. In DNA, the CDR3 is TGCAGCGTAGGATCCGGGACCGCCTCCTACGAGCAGTTCTTC.

This clonotype was counted a single time. The chain couples TRBV28 to TRBJ1-2; TRBD1 aligns across 10 bases. The length of the CDR3 is 13 residues. Germline trimming cut 8 bases from V and 1 base from J; bases unmatched to any gene: 1. Per the germline V gene, CDR1 is MDHEN and CDR2 is SYDVKM. The CDR3 coding sequence is TGTGCCAGCGGGACAGGGGTTAACTATGGCTACACCTTC. Encoded protein: CASGTGVNYGYTF.

This rearrangement joins TRBV12-3 or TRBV12-4 to TRBJ2-2, with unresolved D. Trimming shortened V by 6 bases and J by 5 bases, and 7 bases separated the two germline ends. The CDR3 runs 12 residues. The CDR3 here is CASRRVTGELFF. The CDR3 coding sequence is TGTGCCAGCAGGCGCGTAACCGGGGAGCTGTTTTTT.

In its sample, this clonotype was seen a few times. V usage is TRBV20-1 and J usage is TRBJ1-2; no clear D. Germline CDR1 DFQATT, CDR2 SNEGSKA (reference sequence). Trimming stripped 0 bases from V and 1 base from J, with 9 bases between. The CDR3 sequence is 14 residues long. CDR3 coding DNA: TGCAGTGCTAGAGATCGGTGGGGTAACTATGGCTACACCTTC. This codes for CSARDRWGNYGYTF.

This rearrangement joins TRBV20-1 to TRBJ2-1; D unresolved. V lost 2 bases and J lost 0, with 11 bases in between. The germline V gene encodes CDR1 DFQATT and CDR2 SNEGSKA (reference sequence). The CDR3 extends over 15 amino acids. The CDR3 DNA follows: TGCAGTGCTAGAAACCTTAGATCCTCCTACAATGAGCAGTTCTTC. This encodes CSARNLRSSYNEQFF.

This clonotype appeared a few times. The chain joins TRBV6-1 to TRBJ1-5, with D possibly being TRBD1 (5 bases). CDR3 size: 16 residues. The germline V and J ends were trimmed by 3 bases and 4 bases, with 16 bases remaining between them. Germline CDR1 MNHNS, CDR2 SASEGT. CDR3 bases: TGTGCCAGCAGTGAGGGGACCATTGTGGTGAATCAGCCCCAGCATTTT. As protein: CASSEGTIVVNQPQHF.

This clonotype was counted only a few times. V and J are TRBV4-1 and TRBJ2-4; D remains unclear. Trimming took 4 bases from V and 0 from J, leaving 10 bases between them. The CDR3 extends over 15 amino acids. Germline V gene lookup returns CDR1 MGHRA and CDR2 YSYEKL. CDR3 residues: CASSPKGLAKNIQYF. DNA for the CDR3: TGCGCCAGCAGCCCGAAGGGCCTAGCCAAAAACATTCAGTACTTC.

This chain joins TRBV18 and TRBJ2-1; 11 bases agree with TRBD2. The V and J ends lost 3 bases and 3 bases, in that order; junction bases with no gene match: 13. CDR1 and CDR2 (germline): KGHSH, LQKENI. The CDR3 length is 19 residues. The CDR3 loop is CASSPLSGRATHYYNEQFF. Written as DNA, the CDR3 is TGTGCCAGCTCACCTCTTAGCGGGAGGGCCACCCACTACTACAATGAGCAGTTCTTC.

Points on this clonotype: The junction does not match germline at one end; this may be a read error. The CDR3: CASRVLGQGRANYGHTF. DNA of the CDR3: TGTGCCAGCAGAGTTTTAGGACAGGGCAGAGCTAACTATGGCCACACCTTC. This sequence joins TRBV27 and TRBJ1-2; TRBD1 aligns across 8 bases. The germline CDR1 and CDR2 sequences are MNHEY and SMNVEV (reference sequence). The CDR3 sequence is 17 residues long.